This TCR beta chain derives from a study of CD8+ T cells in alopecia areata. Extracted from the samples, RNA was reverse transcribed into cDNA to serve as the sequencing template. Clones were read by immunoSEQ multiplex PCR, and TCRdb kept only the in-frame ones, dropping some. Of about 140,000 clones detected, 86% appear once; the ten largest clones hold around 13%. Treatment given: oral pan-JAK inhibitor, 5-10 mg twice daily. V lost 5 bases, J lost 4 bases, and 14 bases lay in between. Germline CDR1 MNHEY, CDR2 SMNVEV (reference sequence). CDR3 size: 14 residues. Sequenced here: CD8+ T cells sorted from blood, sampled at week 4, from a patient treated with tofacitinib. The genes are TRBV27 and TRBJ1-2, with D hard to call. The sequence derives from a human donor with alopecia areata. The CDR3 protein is CASSTLRVPYGYTF. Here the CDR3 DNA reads TGTGCCAGCAGTACTCTCCGGGTCCCCTATGGCTACACCTTC.